The 28 T cell receptor beta chains below all came from one sample that was sequenced in a study of long-term antiretroviral therapy in people with HIV. The assay, immunoSEQ v3.0, was run at survey level. Profiled with immunoSEQ multiplex PCR; TCRdb holds only in-frame clones, not every one. Altogether tens of thousands of clones are present, roughly 84% being singletons, with the ten largest covering just under 6.5%. Sample: unsorted PBMCs, taken 0.6 years after starting antiretroviral therapy. The receptors come from a man between 60 and 75 years old with HIV.

This clone has just one count. The chain couples TRBV5-1 to TRBJ1-1, with D possibly TRBD1 on 6 matching bases. The V end lost 1 base, the J end lost 9 bases, and 10 bases lay between the germline ends. The CDR3 runs 12 residues. Germline V gene data show CDR1 as SGHRS and CDR2 as YFSETQ. The DNA of the CDR3 is TGCGCCAGCAGCTTGTATGGGACAAAAGCTTTCTTT. Its protein product is CASSLYGTKAFF. Based on the CDR3 plus reference TRBV5-1 and TRBJ1-1, the full variable domain is KAGVTQTPRYLIKTRGQQVTLSCSPISGHRSVSWYQQTPGQGLQFLFEYFSETQRNKGNFPGRFSGRQFSNSRSEMNVSTLELGDSALYLCASSLYGTKAFFGQGTRLTVV.

This clone was seen more than once but under ten times. The chain employs TRBV2 and TRBJ1-2, with no clear D. In germline, CDR1 is SNHLY, CDR2 FYNNEI. The CDR3 extends over 15 amino acids. Between the trimmed V and J ends, which lost 4 bases and 1 base, there was a span of 13 bases. The CDR3 here is CASSAGRSGNYGYTF. The CDR3 nucleotides read TGTGCCAGCAGTGCCGGACGTTCGGGTAACTATGGCTACACCTTC.

CDR3: CAWRGTDSYEQYF. The CDR3 DNA reads TGTGCCTGGAGGGGGACCGACTCCTACGAGCAGTACTTC. V is TRBV30 and J is TRBJ2-7; the D call may be TRBD1 or TRBD2 (5 bases each). This CDR3 spans 13 amino acids. The germline V gene has CDR1 GTSNPN and CDR2 SVGIG (reference sequence). V was clipped by 3 bases and J by 0 bases, with 9 bases between them. Based on the CDR3 plus reference TRBV30 and TRBJ2-7, the full variable domain is SQTIHQWPATLVQPVGSPLSLECTVEGTSNPNLYWYRQAAGRGLQLLFYSVGIGQISSEVPQNLSASRPQDRQFILSSKKLLLSDSGFYLCAWRGTDSYEQYFGPGTRLTVT.

The chain recombines TRBV11-3 with TRBJ2-5; TRBD1 matches at 9 bases. The J segment lost 5 bases and the V segment lost 4 bases, leaving 8 bases of the junction unmatched. Germline CDR1 and CDR2: SGHNT and YENEEA. This CDR3 contains 15 residues. CDR3 loop: CASSSGQGGSETQYF. As DNA, the CDR3 is TGTGCCAGCAGCTCGGGACAGGGAGGTTCCGAGACCCAGTACTTC. Filled out from reference TRBV11-3 and TRBJ2-5, the complete variable domain reads EAGVVQSPRYKIIEKKQPVAFWCNPISGHNTLYWYLQNLGQGPELLIRYENEEAVDDSQLPKDRFSAERLKGVDSTLKIQPAELGDSAVYLCASSSGQGGSETQYFGPGTRLLVL.

The rearrangement joins TRBV6-6 to TRBJ2-7; 8 bases line up with TRBD1. The germline V gene encodes CDR1 MNHNY and CDR2 SVGAGI (reference sequence). The CDR3 spans 16 residues. V trimming: 4 bases; J trimming: 2 bases; junction bases outside the gene matches: 10. The DNA of the CDR3 is TGTGCCAGCAGTTCACCGACAGGGGTGAACACCTACGAGCAGTACTTC. Protein sequence: CASSSPTGVNTYEQYF.

The genes are TRBV7-3 and TRBJ1-2; 9 bases fit TRBD1. The CDR3 runs 15 residues. In germline, CDR1 is SGHTA, CDR2 FQGTGA. Trimming at V came to 5 bases and at J to 6 bases, leaving 10 bases not matched to a gene. The DNA of the CDR3 is TGTGCCAGCAGCCCGGGACAGGGACGGTTCCATGGCTACACCTTC. Translating gives CASSPGQGRFHGYTF. Together with reference TRBV7-3 and TRBJ1-2, the CDR3 gives the full variable domain: GAGVSQTPSNKVTEKGKYVELRCDPISGHTALYWYRQSLGQGPEFLIYFQGTGAADDSGLPNDRFFAVRPEGSVSTLKIQRTERGDSAVYLCASSPGQGRFHGYTFGSGTRLTVV.

The chain combines TRBV7-3 with TRBJ2-2; D is unresolved. Trimming cost V 0 bases and J 6 bases, with 11 bases left between them. CDR3 length: 15 residues. Germline V lookup: CDR1 SGHTA, CDR2 FQGTGA. The chain's CDR3 is CASSLTGWRAGELFF. The CDR3 DNA follows: TGTGCCAGCAGCTTAACTGGGTGGCGCGCCGGGGAGCTGTTTTTT.

The chain links TRBV27 to TRBJ1-1; TRBD1 is a possible D gene (5 bases). There are 15 residues in the CDR3. Deletions cut 5 bases from V and 1 base from J, with 14 bases between. The germline V gene has CDR1 MNHEY and CDR2 SMNVEV (reference sequence). CDR3 sequence: CASSLLGHPNTEAFF. The CDR3 coding sequence is TGTGCCAGCAGTCTCCTGGGGCATCCGAACACTGAAGCTTTCTTT.

The chain is built from TRBV30 and TRBJ2-6; a possible D gene is TRBD1 (5 bases). V lost 1 base and J lost 0, with 10 bases in between. Germline loops: CDR1 GTSNPN, CDR2 SVGIG (reference sequence). CDR3 length: 16 residues. As DNA, the CDR3 is TGTGCCTGGAGTGGAAACAGGCTCTCTGGGGCCAACGTCCTGACTTTC. Translated, it gives CAWSGNRLSGANVLTF.

This chain links TRBV5-1 with TRBJ2-3; D remains unclear. Trimming shortened V by 5 bases and J by 2 bases, and 15 bases separated the two germline ends. The CDR3 totals 15 residues. Germline CDR1 and CDR2: SGHRS and YFSETQ. Written as DNA, the CDR3 is TGCGCCAGCAGACATGAGTTTGGCAACACAGATACGCAGTATTTT. Its translation is CASRHEFGNTDTQYF.

This clone was observed a single time. This chain links TRBV5-1 with TRBJ1-6, with a weak D call TRBD1 (5 bases). CDR3 length equals 17 residues. CDR1 is SGHRS and CDR2 is YFSETQ in the germline V gene. V gave up 1 base and J gave up 8 bases, with 19 bases separating them. CDR3 loop: CASSLQRQQGRYSPLHF. The CDR3 DNA is TGCGCCAGCAGCTTGCAACGTCAGCAGGGCCGATATTCACCCCTCCACTTT. Drawing the rest from reference TRBV5-1 and TRBJ1-6, the complete variable domain is KAGVTQTPRYLIKTRGQQVTLSCSPISGHRSVSWYQQTPGQGLQFLFEYFSETQRNKGNFPGRFSGRQFSNSRSEMNVSTLELGDSALYLCASSLQRQQGRYSPLHFGNGTRLTVT.

This chain connects TRBV2 to TRBJ1-1; TRBD1 might be the D (5 bases). V shed 6 bases and J shed 1 base, with 9 bases lying between them. The CDR3 contains 13 residues. Germline V gives CDR1 SNHLY, CDR2 FYNNEI. CDR3 amino acids: CASRTEENTEAFF. CDR3 sequence (DNA): TGTGCCAGCAGGACAGAAGAGAACACTGAAGCTTTCTTT.

The chain carries TRBV7-2 and TRBJ2-7, with TRBD1 as a possible D gene (6 bases). The germline gives CDR1 SGHTA, CDR2 FQGNSA. Trimming stripped 2 bases from V and 6 bases from J, with 11 bases between. This CDR3 spans 13 amino acids. Here the CDR3 DNA reads TGTGCCAGCAGCTTAACGGACAGTACCGAGCAGTACTTC. Its protein product is CASSLTDSTEQYF. Full variable domain (outside the CDR3, taken from reference TRBV7-2 and TRBJ2-7): GAGVSQSPSNKVTEKGKDVELRCDPISGHTALYWYRQSLGQGLEFLIYFQGNSAPDKSGLPSDRFSAERTGGSVSTLTIQRTQQEDSAVYLCASSLTDSTEQYFGPGTRLTVT.

The chain carries TRBV6-5 and TRBJ2-4; weak D call: TRBD2 (6 bases). Trimming cost V 2 bases and J 6 bases, with 14 bases left between them. This CDR3 is 15 amino acids long. Germline V gene data show CDR1 as MNHEY and CDR2 as SVGAGI. Here the CDR3 reads CASSYAGWGGNIQYF. CDR3 nucleotide sequence: TGTGCCAGCAGTTACGCGGGTTGGGGAGGAAACATTCAGTACTTC.

The J gene is TRBJ1-4, the V gene TRBV9, with 7 bases aligning to TRBD1. With V trimmed by 2 bases and J by 8 bases, 6 bases remained unmatched. CDR1 is SGDLS, CDR2 YYNGEE, per germline. CDR3 length equals 14 residues. The CDR3 here is CASSVTGRDEKLFF. In nucleotides, the CDR3 is TGTGCCAGCAGCGTGACAGGGAGGGACGAAAAACTGTTTTTT.

The CDR3 region has the DNA TGTGCCAGCAGCGTAGTATTGGCGGGGAGGAACACCGGGGAGCTGTTTTTT. Protein: CASSVVLAGRNTGELFF. The genes are TRBV9 and TRBJ2-2; tentative D call: TRBD2 (6 bases). CDR3 size: 17 residues. Germline CDR1 is SGDLS and CDR2 is YYNGEE. The V end lost 0 bases, the J end lost 1 base, and 13 bases lay between the germline ends. Looking up the rest from reference TRBV9 and TRBJ2-2 gives the full variable domain: DSGVTQTPKHLITATGQRVTLRCSPRSGDLSVYWYQQSLDQGLQFLIQYYNGEERAKGNILERFSAQQFPDLHSELNLSSLELGDSALYFCASSVVLAGRNTGELFFGEGSRLTVL.

This chain uses TRBV28 with TRBJ2-7, with 8 bases fitting TRBD1. Germline V gene data show CDR1 as MDHEN and CDR2 as SYDVKM. The CDR3 is 13 residues long. J was trimmed by 4 bases and V by 8 bases; bases with no gene match: 7. CDR3 protein: CASQNRGRYEQYF. The CDR3 bases are TGTGCCAGCCAAAACAGGGGGAGGTACGAGCAGTACTTC.

The gene calls are TRBV27 and TRBJ2-5; perhaps D is TRBD1 or TRBD2 (6 bases each). CDR3 size: 17 residues. The germline V gene has CDR1 MNHEY and CDR2 SMNVEV (reference sequence). V was shortened by 0 bases and J by 0 bases, with 14 bases between the two germline ends. The chain's CDR3 is CASSLSQGGQYQETQYF. For the CDR3, the DNA is TGTGCCAGCAGTTTATCCCAAGGGGGGCAATACCAAGAGACCCAGTACTTC.

The chain joins TRBV12-5 to TRBJ1-3; 8 bases are a match to TRBD1. Trimming cost V 8 bases and J 0 bases; bases outside gene matches: 12. The germline gives CDR1 LGHNT, CDR2 FRNRAP. CDR3 size: 17 residues. CDR3 sequence: CASHPNRDRSSGNTIYF. CDR3 DNA sequence: TGTGCTAGTCATCCCAACCGGGACAGGAGCTCTGGAAACACCATATATTTT.

The V gene is TRBV7-3, the J gene TRBJ2-3; no clear D gene. The CDR3 has 14 amino acids. V was shortened by 2 bases and J by 1 base, with 7 bases between the two germline ends. CDR1 is SGHTA, CDR2 FQGTGA, per germline. For the CDR3, the DNA is TGTGCCAGCAGCTTATACCCTCGCACAGATACGCAGTATTTT. Translated: CASSLYPRTDTQYF.

The V and J genes are TRBV9 and TRBJ2-1; 12 bases match TRBD2. From germline, CDR1 is SGDLS and CDR2 YYNGEE. The CDR3 contains 15 residues. With V trimmed by 5 bases and J by 4 bases, 4 bases remained unmatched. CDR3: CASSQTSGSYNEQFF. DNA of the CDR3: TGTGCCAGCAGTCAGACTAGCGGGAGTTACAATGAGCAGTTCTTC.

The chain recombines TRBV10-1 with TRBJ2-3; possible D gene TRBD2, 6 bases. Germline V gene lookup returns CDR1 WNHNN and CDR2 SYGVQD (reference sequence). The CDR3 is 13 amino acids. Between the trimmed V and J ends, which lost 4 bases and 8 bases, there was a span of 13 bases. The chain's CDR3 is CASSGDFSSTQYF. Here the CDR3 DNA reads TGCGCCAGCAGTGGGGACTTTTCATCTACGCAGTATTTT.

The J gene is TRBJ1-6, the V gene TRBV7-2; D call uncertain. Germline V gene lookup returns CDR1 SGHTA and CDR2 FQGNSA. The CDR3 runs 15 residues. V was cut by 1 base and J by 10 bases, with 14 bases left in between. CDR3 in amino acids: CASSLDLGSRSPLHF. The CDR3 DNA follows: TGTGCCAGCAGCTTAGATCTGGGGAGTCGATCACCCCTCCACTTT.

This clone was observed a single time. CDR3 amino acids: CASSDGRRREKLFF. DNA for the CDR3: TGTGCCAGCAGTGACGGACGGCGGAGGGAAAAACTGTTTTTT. The genes are TRBV28 and TRBJ1-4; D ambiguous. The germline V gene has CDR1 MDHEN and CDR2 SYDVKM. Between the trimmed V and J ends, which lost 5 bases and 8 bases, there was a span of 15 bases. This CDR3 has 14 residues.

This rearrangement joins TRBV7-9 to TRBJ2-7; D is undetermined. Germline-derived CDR1 and CDR2 are SEHNR and FQNEAQ (reference sequence). The CDR3 is 13 residues long. The V end was cut by 1 base, the J end by 3 bases, with 7 bases between. CDR3 region: CASSLVVNYEQYF. The CDR3 DNA follows: TGTGCCAGCAGCTTAGTAGTCAACTACGAGCAGTACTTC.

This clone was seen just once. The chain couples TRBV7-8 to TRBJ2-3; D remains unclear. V was shortened by 5 bases and J by 0 bases, with 12 bases between the two germline ends. Looked up from germline, CDR1 is SGHVS and CDR2 is FQNEAQ. CDR3 length: 15 residues. CDR3: CASSIRTASTDTQYF. In nucleotides, the CDR3 is TGTGCCAGCAGCATCAGGACGGCTAGCACAGATACGCAGTATTTT.

The chain couples TRBV19 to TRBJ1-2; tentatively, D is TRBD1 (5 bases). The germline V gene encodes CDR1 LNHDA and CDR2 SQIVND (reference sequence). This CDR3 has 13 residues. V was cut by 3 bases and J by 6 bases, with 11 bases left in between. CDR3 sequence (DNA): TGTGCCAGTAGTATTGGCCAGGGAGATGGCTACACCTTC. Translating it yields CASSIGQGDGYTF.

This clone has a single count. This rearrangement joins TRBV5-1 to TRBJ2-1; D is unresolved. The V gene lost 2 bases and the J gene lost 2 bases, with 8 bases spanning the gap. The germline gives CDR1 SGHRS, CDR2 YFSETQ. There are 14 residues in the CDR3. For the CDR3, the DNA is TGCGCCAGCAGCTTCGACGGAACCTACAATGAGCAGTTCTTC. It encodes CASSFDGTYNEQFF.